A selection of T cell receptor beta chains follows, all from one sample in a study of response to subunit inactivated influenza vaccine. TCRdb fed the RT-PCR reads into MiXCR, producing one record per CDR3 protein. In the table there are roughly 500,000 distinct CDR3 sequences, about 15% of which are singletons. The sequences come from CD4+ T cells sorted from PBMCs, collected roughly 24 months after vaccination. The receptors were sampled from a man aged 50-75 years who received an inactivated influenza vaccine. CDR3s include the opening cysteine and the closing phenylalanine or tryptophan. Fields, in order: V gene, D gene, clone size, J gene, CDR3 DNA, CDR3 protein. D genes are given only for firm matches. A clone size is listed for some rows: how often the clone was seen (once, few, many), or a class if it is expanded.

v_gene: TRBV20-1
d_gene: TRBD2
abundance: few
j_gene: TRBJ2-5
CDR3nt: TGCAGTGCTAGAGAAATACCGCGGGGGCAAGAGACCCAGTACTTC
CDR3aa: CSAREIPRGQETQYF

v_gene: TRBV7-2
d_gene: -
abundance: -
j_gene: TRBJ1-1
CDR3nt: TGTGCCAGCAGCTTAGCGTATCGGGTGTCGGAAACTGAAGCTTTCTTT
CDR3aa: CASSLAYRVSETEAFF

v_gene: TRBV4-1
d_gene: TRBD1
abundance: few
j_gene: TRBJ1-3
CDR3nt: TGCGCCAGCAGCCCAATTTCCGGACAGGGGGCGCGAACCTCTGGAAACACCATATATTTT
CDR3aa: CASSPISGQGARTSGNTIYF

v_gene: TRBV7-2
d_gene: TRBD1
abundance: few
j_gene: TRBJ2-5
CDR3nt: TGTGCCAGCAGCCAATACAGGGGTCAAGAGACCCAGTACTTC
CDR3aa: CASSQYRGQETQYF

v_gene: TRBV29-1
d_gene: -
abundance: -
j_gene: TRBJ2-7
CDR3nt: TGCAGCGTTGAAGCCGGGGGCTCGAGGTACTTC
CDR3aa: CSVEAGGSRYF

v_gene: TRBV28
d_gene: TRBD2
abundance: many
j_gene: TRBJ2-1
CDR3nt: TGTGCCAGCAGTCCCCAGGGACTAGCGCCGTACAATGAGCAGTTCTTC
CDR3aa: CASSPQGLAPYNEQFF

v_gene: TRBV5-5
d_gene: -
abundance: many
j_gene: TRBJ2-3
CDR3nt: TGTGCCAGCAGCTTGGCCGGATCATCGGATACGCAGTATTTT
CDR3aa: CASSLAGSSDTQYF

v_gene: TRBV11-2
d_gene: -
abundance: few
j_gene: TRBJ2-3
CDR3nt: TGTGCCAGCAGTCCCTCCCGGACAGACACAGATACGCAGTATTTT
CDR3aa: CASSPSRTDTDTQYF

v_gene: TRBV3-1
d_gene: -
abundance: -
j_gene: TRBJ2-6
CDR3nt: TGTGCCAGCAGCCAAGAGGCGACTACACCCGGGGCCAACGTCCTGACTTTC
CDR3aa: CASSQEATTPGANVLTF

v_gene: TRBV7-8
d_gene: TRBD1
abundance: -
j_gene: TRBJ1-1
CDR3nt: TGTGCCAGCAGCTTAGGGGGGACAGTTGAAGCTTTCTTT
CDR3aa: CASSLGGTVEAFF

v_gene: TRBV10-2
d_gene: -
abundance: few
j_gene: TRBJ2-2
CDR3nt: TGCGCCAGCAGTGAGTCTTACGGACGTGACGGGGAGCTGTTTTTT
CDR3aa: CASSESYGRDGELFF

v_gene: TRBV27
d_gene: -
abundance: -
j_gene: TRBJ2-6
CDR3nt: TGTGCCAGCAGGATGACAGCCGCCGCCTTCTCTGGGGCCAACGTCCTGACTTTC
CDR3aa: CASRMTAAAFSGANVLTF

v_gene: TRBV4-1
d_gene: -
abundance: -
j_gene: TRBJ2-3
CDR3nt: TGCGCCAGCAGCCAGGACCCGAGTTTGGATACGCAGTATTTT
CDR3aa: CASSQDPSLDTQYF

v_gene: TRBV6-5
d_gene: -
abundance: few
j_gene: TRBJ2-6
CDR3nt: TGTGCCAGCAGTTGGGGGTCCAACTCTGGGGCCAACGTCCTGACTTTC
CDR3aa: CASSWGSNSGANVLTF

v_gene: TRBV3-1
d_gene: -
abundance: few
j_gene: TRBJ2-5
CDR3nt: TGTGCCAGCAGCCAAGAGACAGGACATTACCAAGAGACCCAGTACTTC
CDR3aa: CASSQETGHYQETQYF

v_gene: TRBV6-2/TRBV6-3
d_gene: -
abundance: -
j_gene: TRBJ2-7
CDR3nt: TGTGCCAGCAGCCCTACACTCCCCTTGGAGGGGCGCGACGAGCAGTACTTC
CDR3aa: CASSPTLPLEGRDEQYF

v_gene: TRBV7-8
d_gene: -
abundance: few
j_gene: TRBJ1-1
CDR3nt: TGTGCCAGCAGCCAGACCAACACTGAAGCTTTCTTT
CDR3aa: CASSQTNTEAFF

v_gene: TRBV5-4
d_gene: -
abundance: -
j_gene: TRBJ2-1
CDR3nt: TGTGCCAGCAGCTTGGAGAGAGAGCAGTTCTTC
CDR3aa: CASSLEREQFF

v_gene: TRBV12-3/TRBV12-4
d_gene: -
abundance: -
j_gene: TRBJ2-7
CDR3nt: TGTGCCAGCACCCCGGGTGGCGAGCAGTACTTC
CDR3aa: CASTPGGEQYF

v_gene: TRBV15
d_gene: -
abundance: -
j_gene: TRBJ2-5
CDR3nt: TGTGCCACCAGCAGTGACGGAAAAGAGACCCAGTACTTC
CDR3aa: CATSSDGKETQYF

v_gene: TRBV10-3
d_gene: -
abundance: few
j_gene: TRBJ1-6
CDR3nt: TGTGCCATCAGTGAGGTTGACAGCAATTCACCCCTCCACTTT
CDR3aa: CAISEVDSNSPLHF

v_gene: TRBV25-1
d_gene: TRBD1
abundance: few
j_gene: TRBJ2-7
CDR3nt: TGTGCCAGCAGTGAAAGACAGGGTCCAACCTACGAGCAGTACTTC
CDR3aa: CASSERQGPTYEQYF

v_gene: TRBV5-6
d_gene: TRBD2
abundance: -
j_gene: TRBJ2-3
CDR3nt: TGTGCCAGCAGCTTGCTAGCGGGAGCAGATACGCAGTATTTT
CDR3aa: CASSLLAGADTQYF

v_gene: TRBV24-1
d_gene: -
abundance: few
j_gene: TRBJ2-3
CDR3nt: TGTGCCACCAGTGACAGCGCAGATACGCAGTATTTT
CDR3aa: CATSDSADTQYF

v_gene: TRBV3-1
d_gene: -
abundance: few
j_gene: TRBJ1-1
CDR3nt: TGTGCCAGCAGCCAAGTATCGCATTCCCCGAACACTGAAGCTTTCTTT
CDR3aa: CASSQVSHSPNTEAFF

v_gene: TRBV29-1
d_gene: TRBD1
abundance: few
j_gene: TRBJ1-1
CDR3nt: TGCAGCGCTGGGACAGGGTCGGTATCCACTGAAGCTTTCTTT
CDR3aa: CSAGTGSVSTEAFF

v_gene: TRBV14
d_gene: TRBD2
abundance: many
j_gene: TRBJ2-1
CDR3nt: TGTGCCAGCAGCCTCCGGGACTACTACAATGAGCAGTTCTTC
CDR3aa: CASSLRDYYNEQFF

v_gene: TRBV6-2/TRBV6-3
d_gene: TRBD1
abundance: few
j_gene: TRBJ2-7
CDR3nt: TGTGCCAGCAGTTCCCCAACGACAGGGGGCTACGAGCAGTACTTC
CDR3aa: CASSSPTTGGYEQYF

v_gene: TRBV6-2/TRBV6-3
d_gene: TRBD1
abundance: few
j_gene: TRBJ1-2
CDR3nt: TGTGCCAGCAGTTACCGTCCGACAGGGAGATCAAACTATGGCTACACCTTC
CDR3aa: CASSYRPTGRSNYGYTF

v_gene: TRBV2
d_gene: -
abundance: -
j_gene: TRBJ1-5
CDR3nt: TGTGCCAGCAGTGCTTATGATAGCAATCAGCCCCAGCATTTT
CDR3aa: CASSAYDSNQPQHF

v_gene: TRBV20-1
d_gene: TRBD2
abundance: few
j_gene: TRBJ2-1
CDR3nt: TGCAGTGCCAGAAGGCTAGCGGGAGTCAATGAGCAGTTCTTC
CDR3aa: CSARRLAGVNEQFF

v_gene: TRBV29-1
d_gene: -
abundance: few
j_gene: TRBJ2-1
CDR3nt: TGCAGCGTTGCCCTTTGGGGGGAGCAGTTCTTC
CDR3aa: CSVALWGEQFF

v_gene: TRBV5-1
d_gene: TRBD2
abundance: -
j_gene: TRBJ2-2
CDR3nt: TGCGCCAGCAGCAGTAGCGGGGCGGGGACCGGGGAGCTGTTTTTT
CDR3aa: CASSSSGAGTGELFF

v_gene: TRBV4-2
d_gene: TRBD2
abundance: -
j_gene: TRBJ2-1
CDR3nt: TGTGCCAGCAGCCCCGTGACAGTGTGCATCGGGACTAGCGCCGACAATGAGCAGTTCTTC
CDR3aa: CASSPVTVCIGTSADNEQFF

v_gene: TRBV7-9
d_gene: TRBD1
abundance: -
j_gene: TRBJ2-2
CDR3nt: TGTGCCAGCAGCCACCAAGGGACAGCTAACACCGGGGAGCTGTTTTTT
CDR3aa: CASSHQGTANTGELFF